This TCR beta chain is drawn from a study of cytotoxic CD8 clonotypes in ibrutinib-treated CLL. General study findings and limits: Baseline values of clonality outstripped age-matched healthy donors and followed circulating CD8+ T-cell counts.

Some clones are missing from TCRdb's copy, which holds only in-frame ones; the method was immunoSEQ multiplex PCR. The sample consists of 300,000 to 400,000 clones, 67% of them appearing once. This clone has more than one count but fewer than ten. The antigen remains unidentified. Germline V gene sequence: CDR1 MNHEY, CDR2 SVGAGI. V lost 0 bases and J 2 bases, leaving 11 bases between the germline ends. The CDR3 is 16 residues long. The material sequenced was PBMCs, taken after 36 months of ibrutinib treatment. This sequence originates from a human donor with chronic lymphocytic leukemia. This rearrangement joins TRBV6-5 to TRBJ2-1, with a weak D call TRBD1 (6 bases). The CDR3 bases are TGTGCCAGCAGTTACTCGGGGACACGGGCCTACAATGAGCAGTTCTTC. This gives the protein CASSYSGTRAYNEQFF.